Listed below are T cell receptor beta chains from one sample, sequenced in a study of blood T cell repertoires in COVID-19. Only in-frame clones appear in the TCRdb table, and some are missing; sequencing was by immunoSEQ multiplex PCR. The sample records about 200,000 clones, roughly 88% being singletons. The source material was PBMCs or T cells enriched from blood (not recorded which). These receptors were collected from a middle-aged man with acute COVID-19. Each CDR3 is given without its conserved first and last residue. D genes are given only for firm matches.

D,J,V,CDR3
-,TRBJ1-5,TRBV28,ASRLGGERNQPQH
-,TRBJ1-6,TRBV28,ASSLRQLLNSPLH
-,TRBJ1-5,TRBV7-9,ASSLGQPGQPQH
TRBD1,TRBJ1-5,TRBV24-1,ATGQADQPQH
-,TRBJ2-3,TRBV2,ASRRQLSTDTQY
-,TRBJ1-2,TRBV28,ASSRHRADGYT
TRBD1,TRBJ1-1,TRBV9,ASNIGTGGKAF
-,TRBJ2-5,TRBV4-1,ASSQQQAPTETQY
TRBD2,TRBJ2-1,TRBV14,ASSQGLAGVREQF
TRBD2,TRBJ2-5,TRBV19,ASSSWGGKETQY
-,TRBJ1-2,TRBV2,ASSESTGPPYGYT
-,TRBJ2-5,TRBV12-5,ASGLVNAGGEQETQY
-,TRBJ1-4,TRBV2,ASKGGLATNEKLF
TRBD1,TRBJ2-7,TRBV19,ASNTGVDSYEQY
-,TRBJ1-2,TRBV4-3,ASSHTVGEGFYGYT
-,TRBJ2-1,TRBV6-1,ASSEERLNEQF
TRBD1,TRBJ2-7,TRBV5-6,ASSLGYSGGAYEQY
-,TRBJ1-2,TRBV3-1/TRBV3-2,ASSNANYGYT
TRBD2,TRBJ2-3,TRBV2,ASSFGGDRRTDTQY
-,TRBJ2-1,TRBV30,AWISGTYNEQF
-,TRBJ2-1,TRBV2,ASSDSGVVYNEQF
-,TRBJ2-7,TRBV18,ASSPSWGGAAYEQY
TRBD1,TRBJ1-2,TRBV9,ASSVGQGDYGYT
-,TRBJ1-1,TRBV5-1,ASSLDGGTEAF
TRBD2,TRBJ2-1,TRBV28,ASSLFGLAGNPF